This T cell receptor beta chain was obtained from a study of blood T cell repertoires in COVID-19. This table comes from immunoSEQ multiplex PCR, and its TCRdb copy is limited to in-frame clones, with some not included. The profile covers roughly 300,000 clones, with 86% appearing a single time and about 12% taken by the ten largest. CDR3 size: 15 residues. Germline V gene lookup returns CDR1 MDHEN and CDR2 SYDVKM. J gave up 4 bases and V 4 bases, and 6 bases lay outside the gene matches. The chain uses TRBV28 and TRBJ2-3; 9 bases map to TRBD2. The specimen was peripheral blood. The receptor was isolated from a woman aged 25 to 39 with COVID-19, enrolled during active disease. The CDR3, as DNA: TGTGCCAGCAGTTATCTGGCGGGGGGGTCAGATACGCAGTATTTT. Translated: CASSYLAGGSDTQYF.